What follows are 26 T cell receptor beta chains derived from one specimen sequenced in a study of cytomegalovirus exposure and HLA in healthy donors. 13 Jbeta primers and 60 Vbeta primers were used for the PCR. Data came from immunoSEQ multiplex PCR; TCRdb stores just in-frame clones and leaves some out. Here the sample spans roughly 120,000 clones, 70% to 80% being singletons. The sample consisted of PBMCs. The receptors stem from a man aged 35-49 years in good health and CMV-seronegative.

The V call is TRBV5-1, the J call TRBJ2-3; 7 bases agree with TRBD1. J gave up 2 bases and V 2 bases, and 5 bases lay outside the gene matches. Germline assignment: CDR1 SGHRS and CDR2 YFSETQ. The CDR3 consists of 15 residues. The CDR3 region has the DNA TGCGCCAGCAGCTTTACAGGGGCGTACACAGATACGCAGTATTTT. Translating it yields CASSFTGAYTDTQYF.

The genes are TRBV11-2 and TRBJ1-1, with D tentatively TRBD1 (6 bases). Between the trimmed V and J ends, which lost 7 bases and 11 bases, there was a span of 17 bases. This CDR3 has 12 residues. Germline values: CDR1 SGHAT, CDR2 FQNNGV. This CDR3 reads CASTDGGAGAFF. The CDR3 nucleotides read TGTGCCAGCACCGACGGGGGGGCAGGGGCTTTCTTT.

The sample holds one count of this clone. This chain joins TRBV27 and TRBJ1-6; no clear D gene. Germline V gene lookup returns CDR1 MNHEY and CDR2 SMNVEV (reference sequence). This CDR3 is 16 amino acids long. V dropped 5 bases and J dropped 5 bases, with 16 bases sitting between them. CDR3 in amino acids: CASSLSPRGNNSPLHF. The CDR3, as DNA: TGTGCCAGCAGTCTCTCCCCGCGGGGTAATAATTCACCCCTCCACTTT.

The gene calls are TRBV9 and TRBJ1-1; 7 bases are shared with TRBD1. Per the germline V gene, CDR1 is SGDLS and CDR2 is YYNGEE. The CDR3 is 15 amino acids. Germline trimming cut 4 bases from V and 0 bases from J; bases unmatched to any gene: 6. The CDR3 region is CASSKGGGLNTEAFF. DNA of the CDR3: TGTGCCAGCAGCAAAGGGGGCGGCCTGAACACTGAAGCTTTCTTT.

Of note for this clone: Other DNA sequences of this sample code for an identical CDR3. The chain combines TRBV6-1 with TRBJ1-2, with a tentative D call TRBD1 (6 bases). Germline V gives CDR1 MNHNS, CDR2 SASEGT. V lost 8 bases and J lost 10, with 20 bases in between. This CDR3 contains 13 residues. CDR3 DNA: TGTGCCAGCGAGGGGGGGGAGTCGGCGATCTACACCTTC. Its protein is CASEGGESAIYTF.

V gene TRBV4-2 combines with J gene TRBJ1-2; 10 bases align to TRBD1. Germline values: CDR1 LGHNA, CDR2 YNFKEQ. This CDR3 has 14 residues. Unmatched junction bases numbered 6, after V lost 7 bases and J lost 4 bases. The CDR3 region has the DNA TGTGCCAGCACTCAGACAGGGGGCATCTATGGCTACACCTTC. Its protein is CASTQTGGIYGYTF.

V gene TRBV10-3 combines with J gene TRBJ1-2; possibly TRBD1 for D (6 bases). CDR1 ENHRY and CDR2 SYGVKD come from the germline V gene. The CDR3 runs 18 residues. Trimming removed 11 bases from V and 0 bases from J, with 28 bases in between. CDR3 sequence: CASGQGPSRYHANYGYTF. CDR3 bases: TGTGCCTCGGGGCAGGGGCCATCACGATACCATGCTAACTATGGCTACACCTTC.

The chain is built from TRBV27 and TRBJ2-3, with TRBD1 matching 9 bases. The V gene's germline CDR1 is MNHEY and CDR2 SMNVEV (reference sequence). CDR3 length: 17 amino acids. Trimming at V came to 3 bases and at J to 2 bases, leaving 9 bases not matched to a gene. The CDR3 loop reads CASSFYVGTGNTDTQYF. Written as DNA, the CDR3 is TGTGCCAGCAGTTTCTATGTGGGGACAGGGAACACAGATACGCAGTATTTT.

The V call is TRBV2, the J call TRBJ2-5; D unresolved. Germline V lookup: CDR1 SNHLY, CDR2 FYNNEI. The CDR3 has 12 residues. Trimming left V 6 bases short and J 5 bases short, with 10 bases between. In DNA, the CDR3 is TGTGCCAGCAGACACGGAGCGGAGACCCAGTACTTC. It specifies CASRHGAETQYF. The full variable domain, in which reference TRBV2 and TRBJ2-5 provide the parts outside the CDR3, is EPEVTQTPSHQVTQMGQEVILRCVPISNHLYFYWYRQILGQKVEFLVSFYNNEISEKSEIFDDQFSVERPDGSNFTLKIRSTKLEDSAMYFCASRHGAETQYFGPGTRLLVL.

This chain links TRBV18 with TRBJ2-7; D might be TRBD1 (6 bases). V lost 5 bases and J lost 4, with 18 bases in between. The CDR3 consists of 15 residues. The germline CDR1 and CDR2 sequences are KGHSH and LQKENI. The CDR3 sequence: CASSLGTRDVYEQYF. The CDR3 coding sequence is TGTGCCAGCTCATTAGGGACACGGGATGTATACGAGCAGTACTTC.

V is TRBV5-1 and J is TRBJ2-1, with D possibly being TRBD1 (7 bases). The CDR3 runs to 15 residues. CDR1 and CDR2 from the germline V gene are SGHRS and YFSETQ. Trimming left V 5 bases short and J 4 bases short, with 16 bases between. In nucleotides, the CDR3 is TGCGCCAGCAGGTTTTTGGAGGGGGCTTACAATGAGCAGTTCTTC. Amino acids: CASRFLEGAYNEQFF.

This chain links TRBV1 with TRBJ2-3; the table's D call, TRBD2, has no DNA check behind it. TRBV1 is a recognized pseudogene. This CDR3 region has 17 residues. The CDR3 region has the DNA TGCACCAGCAGCCAAGTGGGGGCCGGGGGGGCCACAGATACGCAGTATTTT. Translated, it gives CTSSQVGAGGATDTQYF.

The CDR3 bases are TGTGCCAGCAGCCCAGACAGGGTAGGAGCAGATACGCAGTATTTT. Its protein is CASSPDRVGADTQYF. This chain links TRBV27 with TRBJ2-3; TRBD1 aligns across 7 bases. CDR1 MNHEY and CDR2 SMNVEV come from the germline V gene (reference sequence). The CDR3 runs 15 residues. J lost 4 bases, V lost 6 bases, and 10 bases had no gene match.

The table lists this clone with a count of one. The rearrangement joins TRBV21-1 to TRBJ2-7; TRBD2 is the table's D call, not checked against the DNA. TRBV21-1 is recorded as a pseudogene. CDR3 length: 16 residues. The CDR3 DNA follows: TGTGCCAGCAGCAAGATCCTATCGGGCAGGAGGTACGAGCAGTACTTC. It codes for CASSKILSGRRYEQYF.

As to this clone: Distinct nucleotide sequences in the sample also encode this CDR3. The chain employs TRBV6-5 and TRBJ1-1; 11 nucleotides agree with TRBD1. Germline CDR1 and CDR2: MNHEY and SVGAGI. This CDR3 contains 14 residues. J was trimmed by 5 bases and V by 5 bases; bases with no gene match: 4. The CDR3 is CASSAGTGGTEAFF. The CDR3 coding sequence is TGTGCCAGCAGTGCCGGGACAGGGGGAACTGAAGCTTTCTTT.

This sequence joins TRBV11-1 and TRBJ2-7; tentative D call: TRBD1 (5 bases). The germline V gene has CDR1 SGHAT and CDR2 FQDESV (reference sequence). The CDR3 sequence is 13 residues long. V shed 5 bases and J shed 6 bases, with 14 bases lying between them. The CDR3 region has the DNA TGTGCCAGCAGCAGACCCACAGGTACCGAGCAGTACTTC. Amino acid sequence: CASSRPTGTEQYF.

This clone showed up many times. The chain couples TRBV28 to TRBJ1-4, with D possibly matching TRBD1 (5 bases). This CDR3 has 16 amino acids. V was trimmed by 3 bases and J by 3 bases, leaving 14 bases between them. Germline V lookup: CDR1 MDHEN, CDR2 SYDVKM. Here the CDR3 DNA reads TGTGCCAGCAGTTTCCCAGCGGGAGGGGCTAATGAAAAACTGTTTTTT. This encodes CASSFPAGGANEKLFF.

This chain uses TRBV9 with TRBJ2-5; 7 positions agree with TRBD2. V lost 1 base to trimming and J lost 2 bases; unmatched junction nucleotides: 5. CDR3 length equals 15 residues. Germline V lookup: CDR1 SGDLS, CDR2 YYNGEE. This chain's CDR3 is CASSVRPSGQETQYF. The CDR3 region has the DNA TGTGCCAGCAGCGTAAGGCCTAGCGGACAAGAGACCCAGTACTTC.

The genes are TRBV5-4 and TRBJ2-7; D is perhaps TRBD1 (6 bases). The V gene lost 0 bases and the J gene lost 2 bases, with 9 bases spanning the gap. The V gene's germline CDR1 is SGHNT and CDR2 YYREEE (reference sequence). CDR3 length equals 14 residues. CDR3 residues: CASSLEGDTYEQYF. The CDR3 nucleotides are TGTGCCAGCAGCTTGGAAGGGGACACCTACGAGCAGTACTTC.

This clone came up a few times. At one end, the junction sequence differs from germline, possibly due to a read error. V is TRBV10-3 and J is TRBJ1-1; 7 bases line up with TRBD1. Looked up from germline, CDR1 is ENHRY and CDR2 is SYGVKD. The CDR3 runs 13 residues. In DNA form, the CDR3 reads TGTGCCGTCAGACAGGGAGGGGACACTGAAGCTTTCTTT. Translated: CAVRQGGDTEAFF.

This chain links TRBV7-9 with TRBJ2-7, with D maybe TRBD1 (6 bases). The CDR3 is 15 residues long. Germline values: CDR1 SEHNR, CDR2 FQNEAQ (reference sequence). Trimming pared 5 bases from V and 0 bases from J, leaving 14 bases between. The CDR3 sequence: CASSPGLGASYEQYF. In nucleotides, the CDR3 is TGTGCCAGCAGCCCAGGGTTGGGGGCCTCCTACGAGCAGTACTTC.

The gene calls are TRBV2 and TRBJ1-5; TRBD1 agrees at 9 bases. The CDR3 is made up of 14 amino acids. In germline, CDR1 is SNHLY, CDR2 FYNNEI. V was pared by 6 bases and J by 5 bases, with 5 bases of the junction left unmatched. In DNA, the CDR3 is TGTGCCAGCAGGGACAGGGGTCTTTATCAGCCCCAGCATTTT. The encoded protein is CASRDRGLYQPQHF.

Notes on this clone: Other DNA sequences of this sample code for an identical CDR3. This chain's CDR3 is CASSFSYEQYF. The CDR3, as DNA: TGTGCCAGCAGCTTTTCGTACGAGCAGTACTTC. The chain links TRBV11-2 to TRBJ2-7, with D unresolved. V was pared by 3 bases and J by 4 bases, with 4 bases between. Germline CDR1 and CDR2: SGHAT and FQNNGV. CDR3 length: 11 amino acids.

This clone has only a few counts. V gene TRBV4-3 combines with J gene TRBJ1-4; tentative D call: TRBD1 (5 bases). The germline V gene has CDR1 LGHNA and CDR2 YSLEER. V dropped 0 bases and J dropped 6 bases, with 14 bases sitting between them. This CDR3 spans 16 amino acids. In DNA, the CDR3 is TGCGCCAGCAGCCAAGAATGGAGACAGTCACATGAAAAACTGTTTTTT. Translated, it gives CASSQEWRQSHEKLFF.

V gene TRBV7-2 combines with J gene TRBJ2-1; unclear D gene. The CDR3 spans 14 residues. The V end lost 5 bases, the J end lost 0 bases, and 8 bases lay between the germline ends. Germline lookup yields CDR1 SGHTA and CDR2 FQGNSA. The CDR3 protein is CASSPRSSYNEQFF. The CDR3, as DNA: TGTGCCAGCAGCCCCCGGAGCTCCTACAATGAGCAGTTCTTC.

CDR3 sequence (DNA): TGTGCCAGCAGCGCCCGGGGGGTCGAATCACCCCTCCACTTT. As protein: CASSARGVESPLHF. This chain uses TRBV9 with TRBJ1-6; perhaps TRBD1 as D (5 bases). Germline-derived CDR1 and CDR2 are SGDLS and YYNGEE. The CDR3 is made up of 14 amino acids. Trimming left V 3 bases short and J 10 bases short, with 14 bases between.